These 27 T cell receptor beta chains were all obtained from the same sample, sequenced in a study of T-cell reconstitution after alpha-beta-depleted transplantation in children. Preparation of the TCRbeta library was carried out with unique molecular identifiers. MiXCR was run by TCRdb on the PCR reads, yielding one entry per CDR3 protein. The sample lists 240,000 or so distinct CDR3 sequences, 12% seen once, with 2% to 3% in the top ten. The specimen was PBMCs from the stem cell graft donor, collected from the stem cell graft. These receptors came from a human donor who donated a stem cell graft to a child with acute lymphoblastic leukemia.

This clonotype was seen many times. The chain recombines TRBV12-3 or TRBV12-4 with TRBJ1-5; tentatively, D is TRBD1 (6 bases). The CDR3 has 13 amino acids. Trimming left V 5 bases short and J 4 bases short, with 9 bases between. The CDR3 nucleotides are TGTGCCAGCAGTAACCAGGGGAATCAGCCCCAGCATTTT. As protein: CASSNQGNQPQHF.

There are many counts of this clonotype. V usage is TRBV6-4 and J usage is TRBJ2-5, with 7 bases that match TRBD1. CDR1 is MRHNA, CDR2 SNTAGT, per germline. The CDR3 runs to 13 residues. Trimming removed 6 bases from V and 5 bases from J; junction bases left unmatched: 6. The CDR3 DNA reads as TGTGCCAGCAGCCCACAGGGGAACGAGACCCAGTACTTC. Residues: CASSPQGNETQYF.

Only a few counts were recorded for this clonotype. V and J are TRBV29-1 and TRBJ1-2, with a weak D call TRBD1 (5 bases). This CDR3 comprises 11 residues. The V end was cut by 6 bases, the J end by 8 bases, with 13 bases between. Germline V CDR1 and CDR2: SQVTM, ANQGSEA. The CDR3 sequence: CSVNQGRGYTF. Here the CDR3 DNA reads TGCAGCGTCAACCAGGGAAGAGGCTACACCTTC.

This clonotype showed up many times. J is TRBJ2-2 and V is TRBV29-1, with D perhaps TRBD2 (6 bases). V lost 6 bases to trimming and J lost 2 bases, with 13 bases between them. This CDR3 has 14 amino acids. Germline CDR1 reads SQVTM; CDR2 reads ANQGSEA. The CDR3 sequence is CSVPGTSNTGELFF. CDR3 coding DNA: TGCAGCGTCCCCGGGACTTCCAACACCGGGGAGCTGTTTTTT.

This clonotype was seen repeatedly, ten times or more. The chain links TRBV5-1 to TRBJ2-1; possibly TRBD1 for D (6 bases). The germline V gene encodes CDR1 SGHRS and CDR2 YFSETQ. V was trimmed by 4 bases and J by 0 bases, leaving 17 bases between them. The CDR3 is made up of 17 amino acids. Here the CDR3 DNA reads TGCGCCAGCAGCGTAAACCCCACAGGGAGCTCCTACAATGAGCAGTTCTTC. Translated, it gives CASSVNPTGSSYNEQFF.

The chain joins TRBV29-1 to TRBJ2-1; 11 bases map to TRBD2. V shed 6 bases and J 5 bases; nucleotides not matched to a gene: 9. The CDR3 length is 15 residues. CDR1 SQVTM and CDR2 ANQGSEA come from the germline V gene. The CDR3 reads CSVPILAGAHNEQFF. CDR3 coding DNA: TGCAGCGTCCCCATACTAGCGGGGGCGCACAATGAGCAGTTCTTC.

This clonotype occurred many times. The gene calls are TRBV29-1 and TRBJ2-1, with TRBD2 matching 10 bases. The germline V gene has CDR1 SQVTM and CDR2 ANQGSEA. This CDR3 has 15 residues. J lost 8 bases, V lost 3 bases, and 10 bases had no gene match. CDR3 nucleotides: TGCAGCGTTGAGGCGCCTAGCGGGAGCCTGGATGAGCAGTTCTTC. It is translated as CSVEAPSGSLDEQFF.

This clonotype was observed at least ten times. This sequence joins TRBV12-3 or TRBV12-4 and TRBJ2-1; D possibly corresponds to TRBD2 (6 bases). The CDR3 runs to 12 residues. V was cut by 3 bases and J by 12 bases, with 12 bases left in between. The CDR3 DNA is TGTGCCAGCAGTTTTTCGGGGAGGAGGCAGTTCTTC. Residues: CASSFSGRRQFF.

This clonotype has at least ten counts. The chain recombines TRBV4-3 with TRBJ2-2, with 9 bases aligning to TRBD1. The CDR3 has 16 residues. Germline V CDR1 and CDR2: LGHNA, YSLEER. Unmatched junction bases numbered 7, after V lost 1 base and J lost 7 bases. CDR3 nucleotide sequence: TGCGCCAGCAGCCAAGGAACGGGACAGGGAGTCGGGGAGCTGTTTTTT. It is translated as CASSQGTGQGVGELFF.

This rearrangement joins TRBV7-8 to TRBJ1-5; D gene ambiguous. Trimming took off 4 bases at V and 5 bases at J, with 18 bases between the two ends. This CDR3 has 16 amino acids. In germline, CDR1 is SGHVS, CDR2 FQNEAQ. The CDR3 DNA reads TGTGCCAGCAGCTCTATCCGGCCCCTCGGGGATCAGCCCCAGCATTTT. Amino acids: CASSSIRPLGDQPQHF.

This clonotype was found many times. V usage is TRBV29-1 and J usage is TRBJ2-2; perhaps TRBD2 as D (6 bases). The germline gives CDR1 SQVTM, CDR2 ANQGSEA. This CDR3 has 15 residues. Trimming took 7 bases from V and 1 from J, leaving 16 bases between them. The CDR3 protein is CSAAGRGRNTGELFF. The CDR3 bases are TGCAGCGCCGCCGGGCGGGGACGGAACACCGGGGAGCTGTTTTTT.

This clonotype was counted at least ten times. This chain connects TRBV19 to TRBJ2-7; no definite D call. V was trimmed by 2 bases and J by 0 bases, leaving 26 bases between them. The CDR3 totals 20 residues. Looked up from germline, CDR1 is LNHDA and CDR2 is SQIVND (reference sequence). The CDR3 loop reads CASSIKVAAVIQYTSYEQYF. The CDR3 coding sequence is TGTGCCAGTAGTATAAAAGTAGCCGCGGTGATCCAGTACACCTCCTACGAGCAGTACTTC.

In this sample, this clonotype turned up many times. The chain uses TRBV28 and TRBJ1-2, with a weak D call TRBD1 (5 bases). Germline lookup yields CDR1 MDHEN and CDR2 SYDVKM. CDR3 size: 15 residues. Trimming stripped 4 bases from V and 1 base from J, with 13 bases between. CDR3: CASSSGRGINYGYTF. The CDR3 bases are TGTGCCAGCAGTTCGGGAAGGGGAATTAACTATGGCTACACCTTC.

As concerns this clonotype: A single base separates this from a much larger clone, so it may be a read error. V gene TRBV5-5 combines with J gene TRBJ2-7; TRBD1 might be the D (6 bases). Germline V gene lookup returns CDR1 SGHKS and CDR2 YYEKEE (reference sequence). The CDR3 extends over 14 amino acids. Here the CDR3 reads CASSWMTGAYEHYF. The CDR3 DNA reads as TGTGCCAGCAGCTGGATGACAGGAGCCTACGAGCACTACTTC.

V gene TRBV7-6 combines with J gene TRBJ2-1; 11 positions agree with TRBD2. The length of the CDR3 is 17 residues. CDR1 is SGHVS and CDR2 is FNYEAQ in the germline V gene. V was clipped by 2 bases and J by 2 bases; unmatched bases: 5. The CDR3 nucleotides read TGTGCCAGCAGCTTAAGTAGCGGGGGGGCTGCCTACAATGAGCAGTTCTTC. It codes for CASSLSSGGAAYNEQFF.

Concerning this clonotype: The junction does not match germline at one end; this may be a read error. CDR3 coding DNA: TGCGCCAGTCTTATGCCTGGGGCCGACGTCCTGACTTTC. Its translation: CASLMPGADVLTF. This chain links TRBV5-1 with TRBJ2-6; D perhaps matches TRBD1 (5 bases). The CDR3 has 13 residues. Germline CDR1 and CDR2: SGHRS and YFSETQ.

This clonotype was seen at least ten times. The chain joins TRBV20-1 to TRBJ2-7; D is ambiguous. Germline V gene data show CDR1 as DFQATT and CDR2 as SNEGSKA (reference sequence). CDR3 size: 13 residues. Trimming took off 3 bases at V and 5 bases at J, with 14 bases between the two ends. The CDR3 here is CSARIPGVHEQYF. The CDR3, as DNA: TGCAGTGCTAGGATACCTGGGGTCCACGAGCAGTACTTC.

This clonotype was seen many times. The V call is TRBV11-2, the J call TRBJ2-7, with D unresolved. This CDR3 spans 12 amino acids. The V and J ends lost 5 bases and 6 bases respectively, with 11 bases between them. Germline V gene lookup returns CDR1 SGHAT and CDR2 FQNNGV. The chain's CDR3 is CASSELGSEQYF. The DNA for the CDR3 is TGTGCCAGCAGCGAACTCGGCTCCGAGCAGTACTTC.

This clonotype was observed at least ten times. The chain has TRBV5-1 and TRBJ2-1; D possibly uses TRBD1 or TRBD2 (5 bases each). This CDR3 contains 15 residues. The V end was cut by 1 base, the J end by 4 bases, with 12 bases between. Germline CDR1 SGHRS, CDR2 YFSETQ. The CDR3 region has the DNA TGCGCCAGCAGCTTGAGGGGCAGCGGATACAATGAGCAGTTCTTC. It specifies CASSLRGSGYNEQFF.

CDR3 amino acids: CSAWGQENTGELFF. CDR3 DNA sequence: TGCAGTGCTTGGGGACAGGAGAACACCGGGGAGCTGTTTTTT. The chain carries TRBV20-1 and TRBJ2-2; 8 positions match TRBD1. The CDR3 spans 14 residues. CDR1 is DFQATT, CDR2 SNEGSKA, per germline (reference sequence). V dropped 5 bases and J dropped 1; count of bases not matched to a gene: 3.

This clonotype was picked up many times. This chain connects TRBV7-8 to TRBJ2-1, with 10 bases identical to TRBD2. The CDR3 runs to 17 residues. The trim removed 1 base at V and 7 bases at J, leaving 10 bases unmatched. Germline CDR1 SGHVS, CDR2 FQNEAQ. The DNA of the CDR3 is TGTGCCAGCAGCTTAGGCGTACTAGCGGGGATCGTTAATGAGCAGTTCTTC. Its protein product is CASSLGVLAGIVNEQFF.

This clonotype showed up many times. This rearrangement joins TRBV11-2 to TRBJ2-3; 8 bases align to TRBD2. The junction had 14 bases not matched to a gene; V was cut back by 6 bases and J by 6 bases. CDR3 length equals 16 residues. Germline CDR1 is SGHAT and CDR2 is FQNNGV. The CDR3 is CASSDIAGRAVDTQYF. The DNA for the CDR3 is TGTGCCAGCAGTGACATCGCCGGGAGGGCCGTGGATACGCAGTATTTT.

At least ten counts were recorded for this clonotype. This rearrangement joins TRBV13 to TRBJ2-7; D possibly corresponds to TRBD1 (6 bases). Trimming removed 4 bases at V and 6 bases at J, with 13 bases between. The germline gives CDR1 PRHDT, CDR2 FYEKMQ (reference sequence). The CDR3 contains 13 residues. CDR3 nucleotides: TGTGCCAGCAGCTCCGTAACAGGGCTCGAGCAGTACTTC. It yields the protein CASSSVTGLEQYF.

This clonotype was counted ten times or more. This chain joins TRBV6-5 and TRBJ2-6; possible D gene TRBD2, 6 bases. The V end was cut by 4 bases, the J end by 4 bases, with 14 bases between. The CDR3 length is 16 residues. Germline values: CDR1 MNHEY, CDR2 SVGAGI. The CDR3 DNA is TGTGCCAGCAGTTGGTATGGGGGGATGGGGGCCAACGTCCTGACTTTC. The encoded protein is CASSWYGGMGANVLTF.

In its sample, this clonotype was seen many times. CDR3 protein: CASSGVREAFF. The CDR3 region has the DNA TGTGCCAGCAGTGGGGTCCGTGAAGCTTTCTTT. The chain carries TRBV6-5 and TRBJ1-1; D is unclear. Trimming pared 5 bases from V and 7 bases from J, leaving 8 bases between. Germline CDR1 reads MNHEY; CDR2 reads SVGAGI. The CDR3 covers 11 residues.

There are many counts of this clonotype. The chain joins TRBV12-3 or TRBV12-4 to TRBJ1-1; 7 bases align to TRBD1. V shed 7 bases, J shed 5 bases, and the junction held 10 bases outside the gene matches. CDR3 size: 14 residues. In DNA form, the CDR3 reads TGTGCCAGCACTCCTACAGGGGAGGGGACTGAAGCTTTCTTT. Its translation: CASTPTGEGTEAFF.

With respect to this clonotype: A much more abundant neighbour one base away suggests this may be a read error. The chain couples TRBV2 to TRBJ1-5, with TRBD1 as a possible D gene (6 bases). The CDR3 totals 15 residues. The germline CDR1 and CDR2 sequences are SNHLY and FYNNEI. The CDR3 DNA reads as TGTGGCAGCAGTGTAGGGGGGTACGGCAATCAGCCCCAGCATTTT. This gives the protein CGSSVGGYGNQPQHF.